This T cell receptor beta chain was profiled in a study of radiation and T cells in renal cell carcinoma. Study summary: Nephrectomy followed 15 Gy stereotactic body radiation by 4 weeks.

Germline assignment: CDR1 SGHTA and CDR2 FQGNSA. CDR3 length: 16 residues. Trimming cost V 6 bases and J 4 bases; bases outside gene matches: 14. Sequenced by immunoSEQ multiplex PCR; TCRdb stores in-frame clones only, minus some. The data contain about 150,000 clones, 88% of them singletons. Regarding time point: baseline pretreatment blood. Regarding treatment: 15 Gy SBRT to primary tumor, nephrectomy 4 weeks later. The patient's renal cell carcinoma had clear cell pathology. The chain carries TRBV7-2 and TRBJ2-7, with 8 bases aligning to TRBD2. This TCR was recovered from a woman in her seventies with renal cell carcinoma. The specimen comprised blood, sampled from a patient whose treatment included radiotherapy and nephrectomy. The CDR3 region has the DNA TGTGCCAGCAGTCTGAGGCCTAGCGGGTCACAATACGAGCAGTACTTC. As protein: CASSLRPSGSQYEQYF. Complete variable domain (other parts from reference TRBV7-2 and TRBJ2-7): GAGVSQSPSNKVTEKGKDVELRCDPISGHTALYWYRQSLGQGLEFLIYFQGNSAPDKSGLPSDRFSAERTGGSVSTLTIQRTQQEDSAVYLCASSLRPSGSQYEQYFGPGTRLTVT.